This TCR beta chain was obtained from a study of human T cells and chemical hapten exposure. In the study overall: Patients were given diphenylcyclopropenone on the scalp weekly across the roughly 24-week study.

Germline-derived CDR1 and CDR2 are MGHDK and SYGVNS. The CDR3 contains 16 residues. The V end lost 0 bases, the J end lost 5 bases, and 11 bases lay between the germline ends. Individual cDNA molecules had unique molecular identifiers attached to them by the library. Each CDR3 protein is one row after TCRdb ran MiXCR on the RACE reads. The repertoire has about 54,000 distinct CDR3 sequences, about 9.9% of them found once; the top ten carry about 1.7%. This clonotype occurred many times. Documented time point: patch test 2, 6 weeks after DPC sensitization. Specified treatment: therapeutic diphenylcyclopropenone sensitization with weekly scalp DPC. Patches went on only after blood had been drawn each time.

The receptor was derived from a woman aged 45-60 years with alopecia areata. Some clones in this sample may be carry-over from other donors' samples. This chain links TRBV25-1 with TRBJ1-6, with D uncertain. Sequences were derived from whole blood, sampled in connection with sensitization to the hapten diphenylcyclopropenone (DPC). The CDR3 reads CASSEYPDANNSPLHF. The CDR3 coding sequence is TGTGCCAGCAGTGAATATCCAGACGCTAATAATTCACCCCTCCACTTT.